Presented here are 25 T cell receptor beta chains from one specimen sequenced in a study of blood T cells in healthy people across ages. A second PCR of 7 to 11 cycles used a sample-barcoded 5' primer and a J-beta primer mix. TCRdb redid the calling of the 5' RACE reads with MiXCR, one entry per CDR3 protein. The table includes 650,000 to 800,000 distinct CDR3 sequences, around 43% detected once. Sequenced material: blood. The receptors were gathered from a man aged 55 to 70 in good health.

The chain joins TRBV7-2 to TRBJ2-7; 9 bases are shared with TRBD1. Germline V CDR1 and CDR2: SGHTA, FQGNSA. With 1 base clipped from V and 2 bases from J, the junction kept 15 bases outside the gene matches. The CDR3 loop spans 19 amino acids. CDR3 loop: CASSLVWDRDKGFPYEQYF. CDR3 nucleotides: TGTGCCAGCAGCTTAGTTTGGGACAGGGACAAAGGGTTCCCCTACGAGCAGTACTTC.

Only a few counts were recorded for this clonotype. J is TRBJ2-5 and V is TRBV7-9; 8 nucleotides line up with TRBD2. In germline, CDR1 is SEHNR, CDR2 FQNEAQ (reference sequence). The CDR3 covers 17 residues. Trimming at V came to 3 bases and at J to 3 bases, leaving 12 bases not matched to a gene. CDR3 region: CASSFIRGGRFKETQYF. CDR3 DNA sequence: TGTGCCAGCAGCTTTATCCGGGGGGGCCGCTTTAAAGAGACCCAGTACTTC.

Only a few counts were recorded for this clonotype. The CDR3 nucleotides read TGCGCCACCGCCCCGGGACTAGCGGTCTACAATGAGCAGTTCTTC. This translates into CATAPGLAVYNEQFF. The V and J genes are TRBV4-3 and TRBJ2-1, with 11 positions matching TRBD2. The V segment lost 10 bases and the J segment 3 bases; nucleotides outside the gene matches: 8. CDR3 length: 15 residues. Germline V lookup: CDR1 LGHNA, CDR2 YSLEER.

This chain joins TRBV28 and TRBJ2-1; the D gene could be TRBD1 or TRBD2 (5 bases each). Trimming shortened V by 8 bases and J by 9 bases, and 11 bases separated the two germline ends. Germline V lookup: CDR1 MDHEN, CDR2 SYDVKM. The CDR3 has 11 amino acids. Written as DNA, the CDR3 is TGTGCCAGCCTGTGGGGGATTGAGCAGTTCTTC. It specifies CASLWGIEQFF.

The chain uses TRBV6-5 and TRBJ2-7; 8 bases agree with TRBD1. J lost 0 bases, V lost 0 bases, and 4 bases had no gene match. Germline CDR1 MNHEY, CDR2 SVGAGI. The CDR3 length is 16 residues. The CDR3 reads CASSYSLTGASYEQYF. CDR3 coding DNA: TGTGCCAGCAGTTACTCCTTGACAGGGGCCTCCTACGAGCAGTACTTC.

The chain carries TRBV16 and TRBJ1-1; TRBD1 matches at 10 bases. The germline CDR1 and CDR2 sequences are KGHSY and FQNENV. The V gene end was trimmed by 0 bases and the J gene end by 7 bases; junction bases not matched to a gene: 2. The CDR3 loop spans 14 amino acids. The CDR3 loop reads CASSQSTGGSEAFF. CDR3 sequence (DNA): TGTGCCAGCAGCCAATCGACAGGGGGCAGTGAAGCTTTCTTT. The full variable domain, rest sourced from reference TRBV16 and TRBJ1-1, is GEEVAQTPKHLVRGEGQKAKLYCAPIKGHSYVFWYQQVLKNEFKFLISFQNENVFDETGMPKERFSAKCLPNSPCSLEIQATKLEDSAVYFCASSQSTGGSEAFFGQGTRLTVV.

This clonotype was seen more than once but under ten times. The CDR3 spells CSAGQGFDQPQHF. The CDR3 DNA reads TGCAGTGCAGGACAGGGCTTTGATCAGCCCCAGCATTTT. This chain joins TRBV20-1 and TRBJ1-5; 8 nucleotides agree with TRBD1. The germline V gene has CDR1 DFQATT and CDR2 SNEGSKA (reference sequence). Trimming removed 6 bases from V and 5 bases from J; junction bases left unmatched: 6. The length of the CDR3 is 13 residues.

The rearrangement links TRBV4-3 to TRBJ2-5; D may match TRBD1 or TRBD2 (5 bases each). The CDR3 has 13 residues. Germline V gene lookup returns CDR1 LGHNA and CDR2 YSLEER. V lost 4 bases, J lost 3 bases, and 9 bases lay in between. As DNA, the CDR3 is TGCGCCAGCAGCCGCAGGGAGAAAGAGACCCAGTACTTC. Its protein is CASSRREKETQYF.

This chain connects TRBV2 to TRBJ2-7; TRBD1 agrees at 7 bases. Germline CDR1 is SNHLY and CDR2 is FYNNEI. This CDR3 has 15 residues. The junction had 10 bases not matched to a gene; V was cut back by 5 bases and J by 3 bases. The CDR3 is CASSTNTGARYEQYF. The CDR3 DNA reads TGTGCCAGCAGTACGAACACAGGGGCCCGCTACGAGCAGTACTTC.

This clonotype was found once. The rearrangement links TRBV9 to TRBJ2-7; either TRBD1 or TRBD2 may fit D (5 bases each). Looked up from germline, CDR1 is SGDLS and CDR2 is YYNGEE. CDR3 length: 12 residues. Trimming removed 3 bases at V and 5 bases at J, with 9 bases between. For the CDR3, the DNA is TGTGCCAGCAGCGCTGGGACGGACGAGCAGTACTTC. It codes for CASSAGTDEQYF.

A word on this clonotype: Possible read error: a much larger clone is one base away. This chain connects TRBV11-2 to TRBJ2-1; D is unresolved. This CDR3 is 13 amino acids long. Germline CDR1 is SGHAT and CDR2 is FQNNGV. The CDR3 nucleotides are TGTGCCATCAGCGCTCAAGACACCTTTTGGGGGTTCTTC. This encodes CAISAQDTFWGFF.

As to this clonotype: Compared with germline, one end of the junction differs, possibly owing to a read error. CDR3 nucleotides: TGCGCCGGCAGCTTGGGGAGTAACACCTACAATGAGCAGTTCTTC. As protein: CAGSLGSNTYNEQFF. V gene TRBV5-1 combines with J gene TRBJ2-1; a possible D gene is TRBD2 (5 bases). The CDR3 is 15 amino acids. Per the germline V gene, CDR1 is SGHRS and CDR2 is YFSETQ.

Written as DNA, the CDR3 is TGTGCCAGCTTCCCGGAGGCGGGCCGAGCGGATACGCAGTATTTT. Translation gives CASFPEAGRADTQYF. The chain combines TRBV12-3 or TRBV12-4 with TRBJ2-3; D may be TRBD2 (5 bases). The CDR3 consists of 15 residues. Trimming left V 8 bases short and J 6 bases short, with 21 bases between.

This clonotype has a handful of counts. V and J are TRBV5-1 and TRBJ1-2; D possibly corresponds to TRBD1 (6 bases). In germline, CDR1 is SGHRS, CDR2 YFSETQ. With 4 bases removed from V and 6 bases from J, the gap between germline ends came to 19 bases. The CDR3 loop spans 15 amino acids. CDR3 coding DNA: TGCGCCAGCAGCCGGTGGGACAACCCCCTGGATGGCTACACCTTC. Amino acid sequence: CASSRWDNPLDGYTF.

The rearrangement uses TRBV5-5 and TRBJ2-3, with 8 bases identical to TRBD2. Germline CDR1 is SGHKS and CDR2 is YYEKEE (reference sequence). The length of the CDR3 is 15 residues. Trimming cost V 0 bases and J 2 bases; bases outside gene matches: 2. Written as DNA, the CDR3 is TGTGCCAGCAGCTTGGAACTAGCGGCCACAGATACGCAGTATTTT. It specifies CASSLELAATDTQYF.

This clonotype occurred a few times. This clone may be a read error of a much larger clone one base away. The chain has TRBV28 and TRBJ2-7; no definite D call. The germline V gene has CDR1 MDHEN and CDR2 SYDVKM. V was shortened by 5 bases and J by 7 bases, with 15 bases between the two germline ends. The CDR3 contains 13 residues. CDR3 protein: CASSPIKLNEQYF. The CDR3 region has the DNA TGTGCCAGCAGTCCCATTAAACTCAATGAGCAGTACTTC.

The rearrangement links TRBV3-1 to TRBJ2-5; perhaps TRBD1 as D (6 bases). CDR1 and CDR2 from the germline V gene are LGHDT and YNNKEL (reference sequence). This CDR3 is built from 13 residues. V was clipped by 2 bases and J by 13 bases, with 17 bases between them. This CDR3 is CASSQSEGGLTYF. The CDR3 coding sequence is TGTGCCAGCAGCCAAAGTGAAGGGGGTTTGACGTACTTC.

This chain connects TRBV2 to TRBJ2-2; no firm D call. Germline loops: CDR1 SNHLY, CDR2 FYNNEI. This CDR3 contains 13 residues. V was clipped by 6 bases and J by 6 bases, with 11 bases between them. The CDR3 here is CASRDQWPGELFF. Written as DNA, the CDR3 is TGTGCCAGCAGGGACCAATGGCCCGGGGAGCTGTTTTTT.

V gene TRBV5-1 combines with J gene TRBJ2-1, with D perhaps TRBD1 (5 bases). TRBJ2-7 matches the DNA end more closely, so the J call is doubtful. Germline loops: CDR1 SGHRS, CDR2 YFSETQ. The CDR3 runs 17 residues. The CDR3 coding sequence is TGCGCCAGCAGCTTGTCAGCAGGGCCGAGCTCCTACAATGAGCAGTACTTC. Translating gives CASSLSAGPSSYNEQYF.

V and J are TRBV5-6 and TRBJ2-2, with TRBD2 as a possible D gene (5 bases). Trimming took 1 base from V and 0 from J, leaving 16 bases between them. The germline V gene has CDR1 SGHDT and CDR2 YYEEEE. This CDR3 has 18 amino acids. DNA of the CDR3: TGTGCCAGCAGCTTGAGACGTGGGAGTGGCACGAACACCGGGGAGCTGTTTTTT. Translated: CASSLRRGSGTNTGELFF. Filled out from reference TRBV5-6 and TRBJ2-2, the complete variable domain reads DAGVTQSPTHLIKTRGQQVTLRCSPKSGHDTVSWYQQALGQGPQFIFQYYEEEERQRGNFPDRFSGHQFPNYSSELNVNALLLGDSALYLCASSLRRGSGTNTGELFFGEGSRLTVL.

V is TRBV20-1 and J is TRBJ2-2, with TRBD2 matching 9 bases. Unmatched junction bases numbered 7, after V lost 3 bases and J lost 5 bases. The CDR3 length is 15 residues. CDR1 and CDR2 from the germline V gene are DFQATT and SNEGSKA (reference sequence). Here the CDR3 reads CSASKAGGATGELFF. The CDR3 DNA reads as TGCAGTGCTAGTAAAGCGGGGGGTGCAACCGGGGAGCTGTTTTTT.

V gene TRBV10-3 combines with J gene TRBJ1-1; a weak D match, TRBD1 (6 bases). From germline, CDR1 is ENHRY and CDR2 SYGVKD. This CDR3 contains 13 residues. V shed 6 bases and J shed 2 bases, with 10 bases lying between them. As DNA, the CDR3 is TGTGCCATCAGAACAGGGTTAAACACTGAAGCTTTCTTT. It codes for CAIRTGLNTEAFF.

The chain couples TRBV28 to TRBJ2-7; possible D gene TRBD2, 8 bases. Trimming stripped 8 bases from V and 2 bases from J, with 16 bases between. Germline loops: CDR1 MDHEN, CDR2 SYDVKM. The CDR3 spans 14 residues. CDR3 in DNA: TGTGCCAGCGGGACTAGGGACAGAGCCTACGAGCAGTACTTC. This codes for CASGTRDRAYEQYF.

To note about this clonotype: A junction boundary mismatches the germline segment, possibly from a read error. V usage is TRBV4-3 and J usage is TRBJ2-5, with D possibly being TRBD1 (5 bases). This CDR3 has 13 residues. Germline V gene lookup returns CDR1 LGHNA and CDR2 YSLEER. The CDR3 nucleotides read TGCGCCTGCAGCCAGAGGCCAGGGGAGACCCAGTACTTC. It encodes CACSQRPGETQYF.

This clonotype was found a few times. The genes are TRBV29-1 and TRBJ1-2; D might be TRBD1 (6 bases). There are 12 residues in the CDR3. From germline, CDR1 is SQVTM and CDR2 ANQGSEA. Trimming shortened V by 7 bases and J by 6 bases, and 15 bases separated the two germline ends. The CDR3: CSGQGSQDGYTF. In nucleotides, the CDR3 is TGCAGCGGCCAGGGGAGTCAGGATGGCTACACCTTC.